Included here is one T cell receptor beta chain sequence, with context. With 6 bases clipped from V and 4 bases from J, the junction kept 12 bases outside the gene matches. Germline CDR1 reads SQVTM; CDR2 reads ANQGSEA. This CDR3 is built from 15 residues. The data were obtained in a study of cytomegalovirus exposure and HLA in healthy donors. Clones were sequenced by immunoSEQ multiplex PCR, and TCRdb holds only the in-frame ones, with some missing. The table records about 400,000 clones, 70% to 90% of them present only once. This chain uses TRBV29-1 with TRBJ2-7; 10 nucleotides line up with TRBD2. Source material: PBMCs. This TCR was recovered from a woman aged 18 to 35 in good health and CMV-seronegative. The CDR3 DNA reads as TGCAGCGTGGCCCCCCAACTAGCGGGATTGTACGAGCAGTACTTC. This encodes CSVAPQLAGLYEQYF.